What follows are 9 T cell receptor beta chains derived from one specimen sequenced in a study of identical twins. TCRdb fed the 5' RACE reads into MiXCR, producing one record per CDR3 protein. The sample holds approximately 600,000 distinct CDR3 sequences, more than 9% seen once. The sample was also linked to a second study, of yellow fever vaccine responses in identical twins.

The sample was PBMCs. The receptors were gathered from a woman younger than 35 in good health.

This clonotype was recorded a few times. The chain is built from TRBV29-1 and TRBJ1-6; D perhaps matches TRBD1 (5 bases). Germline loops: CDR1 SQVTM, CDR2 ANQGSEA. Trimming shortened V by 4 bases and J by 6 bases, and 10 bases separated the two germline ends. There are 13 residues in the CDR3. The CDR3 nucleotides read TGCAGCGTTGGGGACGGTAGTAATTCACCCCTCCACTTT. Amino acid sequence: CSVGDGSNSPLHF.

This chain uses TRBV10-3 with TRBJ2-3; D remains unclear. The CDR3 is 15 residues long. Germline CDR1 ENHRY, CDR2 SYGVKD. With 5 bases removed from V and 0 bases from J, the gap between germline ends came to 12 bases. The CDR3 bases are TGTGCCATCAGTTCAGCTGATCCTAGCACAGATACGCAGTATTTT. It is translated as CAISSADPSTDTQYF.

This clonotype has at least ten counts. The chain recombines TRBV12-3 or TRBV12-4 with TRBJ1-4, with D possibly TRBD1 on 6 matching bases. This CDR3 spans 15 amino acids. V lost 3 bases to trimming and J lost 0 bases, with 8 bases between them. DNA for the CDR3: TGTGCCAGCAGTTTTGGACAGTCAACTAATGAAAAACTGTTTTTT. Amino acids: CASSFGQSTNEKLFF.

This clonotype showed up many times. The chain has TRBV5-1 and TRBJ1-1; tentatively, D is TRBD1 (6 bases). The V and J ends lost 5 bases and 5 bases respectively, with 22 bases between them. CDR1 is SGHRS and CDR2 is YFSETQ in the germline V gene. The CDR3 runs to 16 residues. CDR3 bases: TGCGCCAGCAGTCATCCCTTCCAGGGGAGGACGACTGAAGCTTTCTTT. Protein product: CASSHPFQGRTTEAFF.

The chain links TRBV6-1 to TRBJ2-1; D call uncertain. The CDR3 totals 15 residues. Germline assignment: CDR1 MNHNS and CDR2 SASEGT. With 6 bases removed from V and 1 base from J, the gap between germline ends came to 13 bases. Here the CDR3 reads CASRGLKYSYNEQFF. DNA for the CDR3: TGTGCCAGCAGAGGGCTCAAATATTCCTACAATGAGCAGTTCTTC.

This chain uses TRBV11-3 with TRBJ2-1, with TRBD1 as a possible D gene (5 bases). V was cut by 0 bases and J by 7 bases, with 7 bases left in between. The germline gives CDR1 SGHNT, CDR2 YENEEA. The CDR3 totals 13 residues. DNA for the CDR3: TGTGCCAGCAGCTTAGAGACAGAAAATGAGCAGTTCTTC. Encoded protein: CASSLETENEQFF.

This clonotype was detected only a few times. V and J are TRBV2 and TRBJ1-2; possible D gene TRBD1, 5 bases. Looked up from germline, CDR1 is SNHLY and CDR2 is FYNNEI. The CDR3 has 14 amino acids. V was trimmed by 1 base and J by 4 bases, leaving 10 bases between them. The CDR3 bases are TGTGCCAGCAGTGAAGTCCTTGGGGCCTATGGCTACACCTTC. Its translation is CASSEVLGAYGYTF.

The genes are TRBV11-3 and TRBJ2-7, with D maybe TRBD1 (5 bases). The germline CDR1 and CDR2 sequences are SGHNT and YENEEA. The V gene lost 5 bases and the J gene lost 2 bases, with 13 bases spanning the gap. This CDR3 has 14 residues. The CDR3 coding sequence is TGTGCCAGCAGCGACCGTCGACAGCCCTACGAGCAGTACTTC. This encodes CASSDRRQPYEQYF.

This clonotype was counted between two and nine times. The V call is TRBV6-1, the J call TRBJ2-1; 12 nucleotides match TRBD2. This CDR3 has 15 residues. CDR1 MNHNS and CDR2 SASEGT come from the germline V gene. Unmatched junction bases numbered 5, after V lost 6 bases and J lost 5 bases. CDR3 loop: CASSRTSGEHNEQFF. The CDR3 DNA reads as TGTGCCAGCAGCCGGACTAGCGGGGAACACAATGAGCAGTTCTTC.